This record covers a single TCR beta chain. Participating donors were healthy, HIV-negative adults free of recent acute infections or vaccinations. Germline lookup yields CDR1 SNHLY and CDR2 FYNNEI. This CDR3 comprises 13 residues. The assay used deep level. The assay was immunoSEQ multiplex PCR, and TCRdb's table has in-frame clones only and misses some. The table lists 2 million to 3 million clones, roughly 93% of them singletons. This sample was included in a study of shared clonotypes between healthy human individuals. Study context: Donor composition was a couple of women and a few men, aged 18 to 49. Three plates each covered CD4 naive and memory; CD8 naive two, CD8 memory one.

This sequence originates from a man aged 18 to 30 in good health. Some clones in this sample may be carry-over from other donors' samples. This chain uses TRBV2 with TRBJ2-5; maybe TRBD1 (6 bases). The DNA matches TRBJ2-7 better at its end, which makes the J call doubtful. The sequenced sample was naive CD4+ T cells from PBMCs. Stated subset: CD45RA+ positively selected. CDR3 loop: CASSEPGVYEQYF. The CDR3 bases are TGTGCCAGCAGTGAACCAGGGGTCTACGAGCAGTACTTC.